This TCR beta chain was captured in a study of cytomegalovirus exposure and HLA in healthy donors. The study, taken as a whole, reports: Across all donors, roughly uniform sequencing depth was an assumption of the presence/absence analyses.

Germline CDR1 is LNHDA and CDR2 is SQIVND (reference sequence). The trim removed 8 bases at V and 3 bases at J, leaving 11 bases unmatched. The CDR3 covers 15 residues. Remarks on this clone: As yet, its antigen is unknown.

Primers included in the PCR were 60 Vbeta and 13 Jbeta primers. Clones were sequenced by immunoSEQ multiplex PCR, and TCRdb holds only the in-frame ones, with some missing. The table lists 220,000 or so clones, around 75% of them singletons. The rearrangement joins TRBV19 to TRBJ1-1; 8 bases line up with TRBD1. Source material: PBMCs. The TCR comes from a woman in her twenties or thirties in good health and CMV-seronegative. CDR3 in amino acids: CASSSPDRADTEAFF. CDR3 in DNA: TGTGCCAGTTCTTCCCCGGACAGGGCGGACACTGAAGCTTTCTTT.